One sample yielded the 26 T cell receptor beta chains listed below, sequenced in a study of shared clonotypes between healthy human individuals. The protocol was immunoSEQ multiplex PCR, while the TCRdb copy is restricted to in-frame clones and leaves out a portion. Among about 550,000 clones listed, around 95% were seen once. Naivety among CD8 cells was defined by CD45RO negativity and positive CCR7 selection, thereby excluding terminally differentiated effector memory CD45RA+ cells. The material sequenced was naive CD8+ T cells sorted from blood. The receptors stem from a young woman in good health.

The CDR3 DNA follows: TGTGCCAGCAGTGTTCCTTACGAGCAGTACTTC. It specifies CASSVPYEQYF. This chain uses TRBV28 with TRBJ2-7, with D uncertain. Trimming took off 5 bases at V and 4 bases at J, with 6 bases between the two ends. The germline V gene has CDR1 MDHEN and CDR2 SYDVKM. This CDR3 is 11 amino acids long. The variable domain in full, completed from reference TRBV28 and TRBJ2-7, reads DVKVTQSSRYLVKRTGEKVFLECVQDMDHENMFWYRQDPGLGLRLIYFSYDVKMKEKGDIPEGYSVSREKKERFSLILESASTNQTSMYLCASSVPYEQYFGPGTRLTVT.

The chain couples TRBV11-2 to TRBJ2-1; the D is unclear. V shed 3 bases and J shed 0 bases, with 9 bases lying between them. The CDR3 consists of 15 residues. Per germline, CDR1 SGHAT and CDR2 FQNNGV. The CDR3 DNA sequence: TGTGCCAGCAGCTTCCTCGCCAGCTCCTACAATGAGCAGTTCTTC. Residues: CASSFLASSYNEQFF.

J is TRBJ1-1 and V is TRBV28; D is unclear. Germline CDR1 MDHEN, CDR2 SYDVKM. This CDR3 contains 17 residues. The V end was cut by 4 bases, the J end by 2 bases, with 20 bases between. The CDR3 protein is CASSYLLLGRHNTEAFF. The CDR3 nucleotides are TGTGCCAGCAGTTATCTTCTCCTCGGACGGCACAACACTGAAGCTTTCTTT.

This rearrangement joins TRBV7-8 to TRBJ2-1; 7 bases agree with TRBD2. The CDR3 loop spans 16 amino acids. Germline V gene data show CDR1 as SGHVS and CDR2 as FQNEAQ. The junction had 10 bases not matched to a gene; V was cut back by 5 bases and J by 3 bases. Here the CDR3 reads CASSPTPGDYYNEQFF. CDR3 nucleotide sequence: TGTGCCAGCAGCCCTACCCCCGGGGACTACTACAATGAGCAGTTCTTC.

This CDR3 is CASSTRLAGGSYEQFF. Here the CDR3 DNA reads TGTGCCAGTAGTACTCGACTAGCGGGAGGATCTTATGAGCAGTTCTTC. J is TRBJ2-1 and V is TRBV19; 13 nucleotides line up with TRBD2. V shed 4 bases, J shed 8 bases, and the junction held 8 bases outside the gene matches. The germline V gene encodes CDR1 LNHDA and CDR2 SQIVND (reference sequence). CDR3 length: 16 amino acids.

The V gene is TRBV4-1, the J gene TRBJ1-1; D call uncertain. V lost 3 bases and J lost 4, with 12 bases in between. Germline V gives CDR1 MGHRA, CDR2 YSYEKL. The CDR3 totals 14 residues. CDR3 bases: TGCGCCAGCAGCCATGTCAGCCGGGGCACTGAAGCTTTCTTT. Amino acid sequence: CASSHVSRGTEAFF.

The V call is TRBV11-2, the J call TRBJ2-5; 7 bases are shared with TRBD2. The CDR3 sequence is 14 residues long. The ends lost 11 bases at V and 4 bases at J; junction bases unmatched: 13. From germline, CDR1 is SGHAT and CDR2 FQNNGV. The CDR3 is CACRPGGRRETQYF. In DNA form, the CDR3 reads TGTGCCTGCCGGCCGGGGGGTAGGCGAGAGACCCAGTACTTC.

V usage is TRBV15 and J usage is TRBJ1-5; TRBD1 agrees at 7 bases. The J segment lost 7 bases and the V segment lost 1 base, leaving 4 bases of the junction unmatched. Germline CDR1 is LNHNV and CDR2 is YYDKDF (reference sequence). This CDR3 has 14 residues. The CDR3 DNA reads as TGTGCCACCAGCAGAGTCCCAGGGGGACAGCCCCAGCATTTT. It yields the protein CATSRVPGGQPQHF.

With regard to this clone: At the DNA level, this CDR3 is encoded by other sequences in the same sample as well. V usage is TRBV9 and J usage is TRBJ2-1, with D unclear. With 2 bases removed from V and 4 bases from J, the gap between germline ends came to 13 bases. The CDR3 runs 15 residues. The germline gives CDR1 SGDLS, CDR2 YYNGEE. The CDR3 sequence is CASSVGLAEYNEQFF. The CDR3 region has the DNA TGTGCCAGCAGCGTTGGTTTGGCGGAATACAATGAGCAGTTCTTC.

The chain uses TRBV28 and TRBJ2-1; 7 bases line up with TRBD1. CDR3 size: 15 residues. Germline V gives CDR1 MDHEN, CDR2 SYDVKM. Germline trimming cut 3 bases from V and 5 bases from J; bases unmatched to any gene: 7. The CDR3 here is CASSFSRDRNNEQFF. In nucleotides, the CDR3 is TGTGCCAGCAGTTTCAGTCGGGACAGAAACAATGAGCAGTTCTTC.

The chain is built from TRBV5-6 and TRBJ2-7; maybe TRBD1 (6 bases). V was clipped by 0 bases and J by 2 bases, with 12 bases between them. This CDR3 spans 15 amino acids. From germline, CDR1 is SGHDT and CDR2 YYEEEE. The CDR3 DNA follows: TGTGCCAGCAGCTTGGGACCAGGGGCGACCTACGAGCAGTACTTC. This gives the protein CASSLGPGATYEQYF.

J is TRBJ2-2 and V is TRBV9, with no clear D. The length of the CDR3 is 13 residues. The V and J ends lost 1 base and 6 bases respectively, with 7 bases between them. Germline V gene lookup returns CDR1 SGDLS and CDR2 YYNGEE. CDR3 residues: CASSVLRSGELFF. CDR3 nucleotides: TGTGCCAGCAGCGTATTGAGGTCCGGGGAGCTGTTTTTT.

The chain couples TRBV5-1 to TRBJ1-1; D gene unclear. CDR1 is SGHRS and CDR2 is YFSETQ in the germline V gene. There are 13 residues in the CDR3. V shed 4 bases and J shed 5 bases, with 12 bases lying between them. CDR3 in DNA: TGCGCCAGCAGCCGCAATAGTGGGACTGAAGCTTTCTTT. Its translation is CASSRNSGTEAFF.

This clone was detected once. The DNA for the CDR3 is TGTGCCAGCAGCGATACAGGGGGTCGGGAGACCCAGTACTTC. Its translation: CASSDTGGRETQYF. The gene calls are TRBV7-8 and TRBJ2-5; 8 nucleotides line up with TRBD1. CDR3 length: 14 residues. CDR1 and CDR2 (germline): SGHVS, FQNEAQ. J lost 5 bases, V lost 5 bases, and 7 bases had no gene match.

The rearrangement links TRBV27 to TRBJ1-4; unclear D gene. V lost 6 bases and J lost 4, with 12 bases in between. The CDR3 is 14 amino acids. Per the germline V gene, CDR1 is MNHEY and CDR2 is SMNVEV (reference sequence). This CDR3 is CASSPGLGNEKLFF. In DNA, the CDR3 is TGTGCCAGCAGCCCGGGGTTGGGTAATGAAAAACTGTTTTTT.

V usage is TRBV27 and J usage is TRBJ2-5; TRBD2 matches at 7 bases. The better agreement between TRBJ2-7 and the DNA end casts doubt on the J call. CDR3 length: 15 residues. Germline values: CDR1 MNHEY, CDR2 SMNVEV (reference sequence). CDR3 sequence: CASSLLGGSRSEQYF. The CDR3 DNA sequence: TGTGCCAGCAGTTTACTAGGCGGGAGCCGAAGCGAGCAGTACTTC.

V usage is TRBV5-1 and J usage is TRBJ1-2; D call uncertain. The CDR3 loop spans 13 amino acids. The V gene lost 3 bases and the J gene lost 7 bases, with 13 bases spanning the gap. CDR1 and CDR2 from the germline V gene are SGHRS and YFSETQ. In nucleotides, the CDR3 is TGCGCCAGCAGCTGGGAAGGGTCCCGTGGCTACACCTTC. It encodes CASSWEGSRGYTF.

This chain connects TRBV19 to TRBJ2-2; D gene unclear. Trimming shortened V by 8 bases and J by 1 base, and 14 bases separated the two germline ends. Looked up from germline, CDR1 is LNHDA and CDR2 is SQIVND (reference sequence). The CDR3 runs 15 residues. The CDR3 protein is CASDTGPENTGELFF. In DNA form, the CDR3 reads TGTGCCAGTGATACCGGGCCAGAGAACACCGGGGAGCTGTTTTTT.

The V gene is TRBV23-1, the J gene TRBJ2-1; no definite D call. TRBV23-1 is treated as an ORF (open reading frame) with a function not yet certain. Trimming took off 5 bases at V and 0 bases at J, with 17 bases between the two ends. This CDR3 is built from 17 residues. The chain's CDR3 is CASSSKGPASSYNEQFF. For the CDR3, the DNA is TGCGCCAGCAGTTCAAAAGGACCGGCATCCTCCTACAATGAGCAGTTCTTC.

The V call is TRBV7-2, the J call TRBJ2-2; 12 bases are a match to TRBD2. CDR1 and CDR2 from the germline V gene are SGHTA and FQGNSA. V was clipped by 5 bases and J by 4 bases; unmatched bases: 2. This CDR3 contains 15 residues. CDR3 residues: CASSPTSGSTGELFF. The CDR3 DNA follows: TGTGCCAGCAGCCCGACTAGCGGGAGCACCGGGGAGCTGTTTTTT.

This rearrangement joins TRBV28 to TRBJ1-1; TRBD1 matches 10 bases. The CDR3 contains 15 residues. The junction had 7 bases not matched to a gene; V was cut back by 6 bases and J by 3 bases. Germline V lookup: CDR1 MDHEN, CDR2 SYDVKM. CDR3 residues: CASSPPGTGDTEAFF. The CDR3 nucleotides are TGTGCCAGCAGCCCCCCCGGGACAGGGGACACTGAAGCTTTCTTT.

The chain recombines TRBV29-1 with TRBJ2-7; no firm D call. This CDR3 contains 14 residues. The germline CDR1 and CDR2 sequences are SQVTM and ANQGSEA. The V gene lost 5 bases and the J gene lost 2 bases, with 16 bases spanning the gap. CDR3 amino acids: CSVKGHHATYEQYF. The DNA for the CDR3 is TGCAGCGTTAAAGGCCATCACGCAACCTACGAGCAGTACTTC.

With respect to this clone: The same CDR3 also results from other DNA sequences found in this sample. V and J are TRBV11-2 and TRBJ2-7; 7 nucleotides align to TRBD2. V was clipped by 5 bases and J by 4 bases; unmatched bases: 2. The CDR3 is 12 residues long. Looked up from germline, CDR1 is SGHAT and CDR2 is FQNNGV. The DNA for the CDR3 is TGTGCCAGCAGCCCGGGGGGATACGAGCAGTACTTC. Translated, it gives CASSPGGYEQYF.

The chain couples TRBV5-1 to TRBJ2-1; 8 nucleotides line up with TRBD2. Germline V lookup: CDR1 SGHRS, CDR2 YFSETQ. There are 16 residues in the CDR3. V was clipped by 2 bases and J by 5 bases; unmatched bases: 9. CDR3 amino acids: CASSFPTSESDNEQFF. The DNA of the CDR3 is TGCGCCAGCAGCTTTCCGACTAGCGAATCTGACAATGAGCAGTTCTTC.

The gene calls are TRBV10-1 and TRBJ2-2, with D possibly matching TRBD2 (6 bases). The V gene's germline CDR1 is WNHNN and CDR2 SYGVQD (reference sequence). The CDR3 totals 17 residues. V gave up 2 bases and J gave up 1 base, with 14 bases separating them. CDR3 sequence (DNA): TGCGCCAGCAGTGAGGGGGGACTTCGGGAGAACACCGGGGAGCTGTTTTTT. Encoded protein: CASSEGGLRENTGELFF.

This clone showed up just a few times. The rearrangement joins TRBV10-2 to TRBJ2-7; no reliable D call. There are 11 residues in the CDR3. V lost 6 bases, J lost 0 bases, and 3 bases lay in between. Looked up from germline, CDR1 is WSHSY and CDR2 is SAAADI. CDR3 nucleotide sequence: TGCGCCAGCAGGGCCTCCTACGAGCAGTACTTC. It encodes CASRASYEQYF.